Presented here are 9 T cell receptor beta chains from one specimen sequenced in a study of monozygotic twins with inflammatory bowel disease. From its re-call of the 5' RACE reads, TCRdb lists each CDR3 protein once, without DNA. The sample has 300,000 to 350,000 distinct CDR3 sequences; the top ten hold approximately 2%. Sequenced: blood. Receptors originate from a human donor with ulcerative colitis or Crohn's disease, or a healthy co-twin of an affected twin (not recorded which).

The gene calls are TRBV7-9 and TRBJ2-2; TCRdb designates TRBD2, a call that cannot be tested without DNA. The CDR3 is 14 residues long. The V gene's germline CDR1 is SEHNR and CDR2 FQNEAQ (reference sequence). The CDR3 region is CASSAAGVTGELFF.

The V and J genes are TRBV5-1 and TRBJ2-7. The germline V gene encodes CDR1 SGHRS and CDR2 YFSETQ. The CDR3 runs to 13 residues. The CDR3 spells CASSLGAGSEQYF.

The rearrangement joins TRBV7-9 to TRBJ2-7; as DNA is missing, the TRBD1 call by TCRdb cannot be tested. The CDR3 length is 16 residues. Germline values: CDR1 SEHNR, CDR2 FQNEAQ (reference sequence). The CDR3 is CASSLAGQLKTYEQYF.

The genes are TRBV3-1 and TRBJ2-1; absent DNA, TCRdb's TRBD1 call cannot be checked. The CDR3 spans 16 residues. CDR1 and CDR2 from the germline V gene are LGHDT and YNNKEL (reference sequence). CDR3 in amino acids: CASSPRASWKSNEQFF.

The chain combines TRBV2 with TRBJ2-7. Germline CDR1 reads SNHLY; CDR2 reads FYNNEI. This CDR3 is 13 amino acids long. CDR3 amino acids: CASSEWPSYEQYF.

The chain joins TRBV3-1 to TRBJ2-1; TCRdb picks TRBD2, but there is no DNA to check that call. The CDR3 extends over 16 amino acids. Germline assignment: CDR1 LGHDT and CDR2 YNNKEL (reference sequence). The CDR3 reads CASSQNLAGPYNEQFF.

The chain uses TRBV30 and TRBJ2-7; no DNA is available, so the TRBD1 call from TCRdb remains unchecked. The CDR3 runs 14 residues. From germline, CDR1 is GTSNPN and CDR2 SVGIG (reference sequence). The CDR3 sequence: CAWSVLEQAYEQYF.

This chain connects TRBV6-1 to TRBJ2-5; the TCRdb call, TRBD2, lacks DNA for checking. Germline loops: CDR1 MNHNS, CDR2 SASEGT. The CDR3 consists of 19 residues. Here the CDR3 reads CASSEATSLGVAVRETQYF.

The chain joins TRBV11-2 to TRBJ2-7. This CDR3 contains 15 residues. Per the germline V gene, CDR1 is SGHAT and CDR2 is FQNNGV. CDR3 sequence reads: CASRTLTGRSYEQYF.